The T cell receptor (beta chain) described here comes from a study of blood T cell repertoires in COVID-19. CDR3 length: 15 residues. Unmatched junction bases numbered 2, after V lost 2 bases and J lost 1 base. The germline V gene has CDR1 SGHNT and CDR2 YYREEE (reference sequence). Authors' analysis steps: Estimation of nucleated cell counts was performed using reference gene primer amplification. The protocol was immunoSEQ multiplex PCR, while the TCRdb copy is restricted to in-frame clones and leaves out a portion. The D gene and trimming were derived from the DNA, and the V and J assignments and clone size from that table. In the table there are about 35,000 clones, 75% to 90% of which are singletons.

The chain uses TRBV5-4 and TRBJ2-3, with 9 nucleotides matching TRBD1. Sequencing input: peripheral blood. This TCR derives from a man in his 60s with active or convalescent COVID-19. CDR3 sequence reads: CASSFRQGGTDTQYF. The CDR3 bases are TGTGCCAGCAGCTTCAGACAGGGGGGCACAGATACGCAGTATTTT.